This entry is about one T cell receptor beta chain. Here immunoSEQ multiplex PCR was the method, and the copy in TCRdb shows in-frame clones only, minus some. The sample gives about 10,000 clones, 75% to 85% of which show up once; approximately 28% is in the top ten. The data stem from a study of T cell repertoires in MIS-A myocarditis. The clonotype originates from a young man with fulminant myocarditis from multisystem inflammatory syndrome in adults (MIS-A) after COVID-19. Sequencing was performed on right ventricle heart tissue obtained at autopsy.

CDR3: CASSLEGLQPQHF. The CDR3 nucleotides read TGTGCCAGCAGCTTAGAAGGGTTACAGCCCCAGCATTTT. The chain combines TRBV7-2 with TRBJ1-5; no reliable D call. V gave up 1 base and J gave up 7 bases, with 8 bases separating them. This CDR3 is built from 13 residues. CDR1 SGHTA and CDR2 FQGNSA come from the germline V gene.